This T cell receptor beta chain was profiled in a study of CD8+ T cells in alopecia areata. Study findings and constraints: Scalp samples also contribute reads from the resident alphabeta T cells found in normal skin. Mice showed clearer TCR sharing than patients did, a gap that was possibly HLA-related. Clonality exceeded that of normal scalp in lesional scalp, most notably in alopecia totalis/universalis.

Collected material from alopecia areata patients comprised lesional scalp punch biopsies and peripheral blood. On this clone itself: Its antigen remains unknown.

This CDR3 region has 13 residues. V shed 3 bases and J shed 6 bases, with 10 bases lying between them. Germline V lookup: CDR1 MNHEY, CDR2 SMNVEV (reference sequence). The authors extracted RNA and reverse transcribed it into cDNA as the sequencing template. The table came from immunoSEQ multiplex PCR; TCRdb's copy has only in-frame clones and leaves some out. The top ten clones hold approximately 10% of a sample with around 120,000 clones, 47% of them seen once. This sequence was found in a human donor with alopecia areata. Sequencing used NKG2D-low CD8+ T cells sorted from blood. The V and J genes are TRBV27 and TRBJ2-3; no clear D gene. CDR3 in amino acids: CASSFERRDTQYF. CDR3 nucleotide sequence: TGTGCCAGCAGTTTCGAACGCCGTGATACGCAGTATTTT.